This record looks at one T cell receptor (beta chain) sequence and its context. Antigen: not known. These data belong to a study of radiation and T cells in renal cell carcinoma. Measured with immunoSEQ multiplex PCR; TCRdb has only the in-frame clones, and not every one. The sample has roughly 10,000 clones, over 55% seen once. The treatment: 15 Gy SBRT to primary tumor, nephrectomy 4 weeks later. Nephrectomy followed 15 Gy stereotactic body radiation by 4 weeks. Points from the study as a whole: Top 100 clonotypes averaged approximately 50% in irradiated versus about 40% in nephrectomy-only tumors. In blood, top tumor clones expanded by 2 weeks, shrinking by 4. Pretreatment tumor biopsies were lacking, so baseline clonotypes are unknown.

The CDR3 has 15 residues. The germline V gene encodes CDR1 SGHTS and CDR2 YDEGEE. The V gene end was trimmed by 0 bases and the J gene end by 8 bases; junction bases not matched to a gene: 6. The rearrangement joins TRBV5-8 to TRBJ1-1; 11 nucleotides agree with TRBD1. The receptor's source is a woman between 45 and 60 years old with renal cell carcinoma. The input for sequencing was tumor tissue, taken from a patient whose treatment included radiotherapy and nephrectomy. The CDR3 coding sequence is TGTGCCAGCAGCTTGGTCCGGGACAGGGGGGGGGAAGCTTTCTTT. This encodes CASSLVRDRGGEAFF.